Given below is one T cell receptor beta chain in context. Its matching antigen is unknown. In TCRdb, the reads were re-called with MiXCR into one record per CDR3 protein. The profile shows about 310,000 distinct CDR3 sequences, 17% of them singletons. Trimming shortened V by 5 bases and J by 0 bases, and 8 bases separated the two germline ends. The CDR3 runs 13 residues. Germline CDR1 is SGHTA and CDR2 is FQGNSA. The sample belongs to a study of T cell repertoires in cytomegalovirus infection. Study context: TCR beta signatures that were public indicated CMV infection and matching HLA type. General study points: There were HLA-C-restricted CMV-specific TCR beta clonotypes dominating the ex vivo response.

The sequencing input was PBMCs. This receptor was taken from a human donor in good health (CMV status not recorded). Some clones in this sample may be carry-over from other donors' samples. The chain links TRBV7-2 to TRBJ2-7; D may be TRBD1 (5 bases). The CDR3 DNA reads as TGTGCCAGCAGCCAGGGTACCTCCTACGAGCAGTACTTC. Protein product: CASSQGTSYEQYF.